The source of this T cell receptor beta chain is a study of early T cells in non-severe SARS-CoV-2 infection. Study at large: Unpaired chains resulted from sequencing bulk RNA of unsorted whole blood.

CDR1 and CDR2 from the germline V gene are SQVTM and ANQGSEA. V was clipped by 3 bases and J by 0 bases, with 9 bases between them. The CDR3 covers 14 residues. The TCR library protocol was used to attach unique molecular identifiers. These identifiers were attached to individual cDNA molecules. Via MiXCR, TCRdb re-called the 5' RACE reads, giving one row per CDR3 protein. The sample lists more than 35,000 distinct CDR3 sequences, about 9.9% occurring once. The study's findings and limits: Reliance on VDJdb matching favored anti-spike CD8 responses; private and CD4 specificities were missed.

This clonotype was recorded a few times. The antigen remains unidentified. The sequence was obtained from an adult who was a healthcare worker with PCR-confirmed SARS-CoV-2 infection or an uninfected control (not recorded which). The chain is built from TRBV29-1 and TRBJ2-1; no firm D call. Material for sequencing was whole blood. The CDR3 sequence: CSVEAPSSYNEQFF. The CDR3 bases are TGCAGCGTTGAGGCCCCGAGCTCCTACAATGAGCAGTTCTTC.